The entry that follows covers one T cell receptor (beta chain) sequence. The entry originates in a study of blood T cell repertoires in COVID-19. Study overall: The United States, Italy and Spain were the sources of the acute and convalescent COVID-19 samples. Sample material is recorded as cDNA or gDNA derived from T cells, B-cell-depleted T cells, or PBMCs.

The Seattle patients, enrolled during active infection, were followed longitudinally. Deletions cut 10 bases from V and 3 bases from J, with 15 bases between. Germline-derived CDR1 and CDR2 are SNHLY and FYNNEI. The CDR3 runs to 14 residues. Original handling: Reference gene primers were amplified, and this amplification served to estimate nucleated cell counts. Some clones are missing from TCRdb's copy, which holds only in-frame ones; the method was immunoSEQ multiplex PCR. V, J and clone size are taken as reported in that table, and D and trimming were inferred from the DNA itself. The sample contains roughly 200,000 clones, 81% of which appear only once.

The sample was peripheral blood. The V call is TRBV2, the J call TRBJ1-4; TRBD1 is a possible D gene (6 bases). The TCR was taken from a woman in her thirties or forties with COVID-19, enrolled during active disease. CDR3 amino acids: CATKLGASNEKLFF. CDR3 DNA: TGTGCCACCAAACTGGGGGCCTCTAATGAAAAACTGTTTTTT.